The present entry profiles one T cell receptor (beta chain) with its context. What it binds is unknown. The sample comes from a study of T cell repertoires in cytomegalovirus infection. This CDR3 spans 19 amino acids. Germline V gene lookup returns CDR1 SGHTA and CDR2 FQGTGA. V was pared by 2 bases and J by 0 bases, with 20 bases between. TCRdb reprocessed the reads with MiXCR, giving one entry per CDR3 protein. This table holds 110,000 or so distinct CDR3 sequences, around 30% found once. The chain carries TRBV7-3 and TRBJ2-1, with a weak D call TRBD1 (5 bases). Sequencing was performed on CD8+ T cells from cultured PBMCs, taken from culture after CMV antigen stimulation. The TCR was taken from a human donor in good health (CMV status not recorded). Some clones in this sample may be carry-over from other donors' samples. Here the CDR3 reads CASSLATAIGASSYNEQFF. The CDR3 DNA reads TGTGCCAGCAGCTTAGCCACAGCCATAGGGGCTAGCTCCTACAATGAGCAGTTCTTC.